This T cell receptor (beta chain) was documented in a study of shared clonotypes between healthy human individuals. This was a deep-level run. Method: immunoSEQ multiplex PCR; TCRdb's copy keeps in-frame clones and lacks some. The profile covers under 650,000 clones, with roughly 95% appearing a single time and approximately 0.062% taken by the ten largest. The CDR3 is 15 amino acids. Trimming left V 4 bases short and J 5 bases short, with 18 bases between. Germline values: CDR1 SGHRS, CDR2 YFSETQ. The receptor comes from a woman younger than 45 in good health. The rearrangement joins TRBV5-1 to TRBJ2-5; D assignment may be TRBD1 or TRBD2 (5 bases each). Material for sequencing was naive CD4+ T cells sorted from blood. Subset: CD45RA+ positively selected. The CDR3 here is CASSPLGQGGETQYF. The CDR3, as DNA: TGCGCCAGCAGCCCGTTAGGTCAGGGCGGGGAGACCCAGTACTTC.